This TCR beta chain emerged from a study of blood T cell repertoires in COVID-19. Study-level information: T cells, B-cell-depleted T cells, or PBMCs provided the cDNA or gDNA that served as material.

CDR1 and CDR2 from the germline V gene are KGHDR and SFDVKD. This CDR3 region has 16 residues. The J segment lost 8 bases and the V segment lost 5 bases, leaving 9 bases of the junction unmatched. Original analysis: Reference gene primer amplification in the assay estimated nucleated cell counts. The assay was immunoSEQ multiplex PCR, and TCRdb's table has in-frame clones only and misses some. V, J and clone size are those of that table, while D and trimming were read from the DNA. This sample has about 100,000 clones; 70% to 90% occur once, and the top ten carry 2% to 2.5%. The sequencing sample was made of peripheral blood. This chain links TRBV24-1 with TRBJ2-1, with 12 bases that match TRBD1. This sequence was found in a man in his fifties with active COVID-19. This chain's CDR3 is CATSAPTGTGGHEQFF. In nucleotides, the CDR3 is TGTGCCACCAGTGCCCCGACCGGGACAGGGGGCCATGAGCAGTTCTTC.